This is a list of T cell receptor beta chains from one sample in a study of T cells after yellow fever vaccination. TCRdb re-derived calls from the 5' RACE reads in MiXCR, one entry per CDR3 protein. The sample has some 340,000 distinct CDR3 sequences; around 10% are singletons. Sequencing used CD4+ T cells sorted from PBMCs, obtained 45 days after the yellow fever booster vaccination. These receptor sequences come from a man between 18 and 35 years old who received the YFV17D yellow fever vaccine. Each CDR3 is given with its conserved first and last residue. The D gene is left open where the match is weak. Expanded clones are given a class, and other clones once, few, many or no size at all.

clone size: many
D gene: TRBD2
V gene: TRBV5-1
J gene: TRBJ2-5
CDR3 DNA: TGCGCCAGCAGCCCCCCCGTAGCGGGGGAAGAGACCCAGTACTTC
CDR3 protein: CASSPPVAGEETQYF

clone size: few
D gene: -
V gene: TRBV12-3/TRBV12-4
J gene: TRBJ2-4
CDR3 DNA: TGTGCCAGCAGTGCCCGTTCGGGAAACATTCAGTACTTC
CDR3 protein: CASSARSGNIQYF

clone size: -
D gene: TRBD2
V gene: TRBV27
J gene: TRBJ2-1
CDR3 DNA: TGTGCCAGCAGTGACGTAGCGGGGGTAAATGAGCAGTTCTTC
CDR3 protein: CASSDVAGVNEQFF

clone size: few
D gene: -
V gene: TRBV3-1
J gene: TRBJ2-3
CDR3 DNA: TGTGCCAGCAGCCAAGGATGGGGCCCCACAGATACGCAGTATTTT
CDR3 protein: CASSQGWGPTDTQYF

clone size: few
D gene: -
V gene: TRBV6-6
J gene: TRBJ1-1
CDR3 DNA: TGTGCCAGCAGAACTCGGCGGAACACTGAAGCTTTCTTT
CDR3 protein: CASRTRRNTEAFF

clone size: few
D gene: -
V gene: TRBV18
J gene: TRBJ2-7
CDR3 DNA: TGTGCCAGCTCACCGTCCCCCCTGGTCGAGCAGTACTTC
CDR3 protein: CASSPSPLVEQYF

clone size: -
D gene: TRBD2
V gene: TRBV25-1
J gene: TRBJ2-3
CDR3 DNA: TGTGCCAGCAGTGAGGGCGGGGGGTCCACAGATACGCAGTATTTT
CDR3 protein: CASSEGGGSTDTQYF

clone size: -
D gene: -
V gene: TRBV7-2
J gene: TRBJ2-3
CDR3 DNA: TGTGCCAGCAGCTTAAGCGACGGCACAGATACGCAGTATTTT
CDR3 protein: CASSLSDGTDTQYF

clone size: few
D gene: TRBD2
V gene: TRBV27
J gene: TRBJ2-3
CDR3 DNA: TGTGCCAGCAGGAAGATAAGCGGGGGGGCCGCAGATACGCAGTATTTT
CDR3 protein: CASRKISGGAADTQYF

clone size: -
D gene: TRBD1
V gene: TRBV10-3
J gene: TRBJ2-5
CDR3 DNA: TGTGCCATCAGACGGACAGGGGATCTTGCTGGGGAGACCCAGTACTTC
CDR3 protein: CAIRRTGDLAGETQYF

clone size: -
D gene: TRBD2
V gene: TRBV5-6
J gene: TRBJ2-7
CDR3 DNA: TGTGCCAGCAGCGAGACTAGCGGGGGGAAGGACGAGCAGTACTTC
CDR3 protein: CASSETSGGKDEQYF

clone size: -
D gene: -
V gene: TRBV7-2
J gene: TRBJ1-2
CDR3 DNA: TGTGCCAGCAGCTTGGGACATGGCTACACCTTC
CDR3 protein: CASSLGHGYTF

clone size: -
D gene: -
V gene: TRBV4-1
J gene: TRBJ1-1
CDR3 DNA: TGCGCCAGCAGCCGAACCCGGGACCAGACCACTGAAGCTTTCTTT
CDR3 protein: CASSRTRDQTTEAFF

clone size: -
D gene: -
V gene: TRBV6-5
J gene: TRBJ1-1
CDR3 DNA: TGTGCCACCTTAAGTTGGGACACCACTGAAGCTTTCTTT
CDR3 protein: CATLSWDTTEAFF

clone size: -
D gene: TRBD2
V gene: TRBV20-1
J gene: TRBJ2-1
CDR3 DNA: TGCAGTGCCCACCGAACTAGCGGGGGGACTTACAATGAGCAGTTCTTC
CDR3 protein: CSAHRTSGGTYNEQFF

clone size: -
D gene: TRBD1
V gene: TRBV7-9
J gene: TRBJ1-6
CDR3 DNA: TGTGCCAGCAGGAGACAGGGAGCCTCACCCCTCCACTTT
CDR3 protein: CASRRQGASPLHF

clone size: few
D gene: -
V gene: TRBV6-1
J gene: TRBJ2-1
CDR3 DNA: TGTGCCAGCAGTGAGAACACACTAAATGAGCAGTTCTTC
CDR3 protein: CASSENTLNEQFF

clone size: once
D gene: -
V gene: TRBV20-1
J gene: TRBJ1-6
CDR3 DNA: TGCAGTGCTCAACCCACGGGGATATTAAATTCACCCCTCCACTTT
CDR3 protein: CSAQPTGILNSPLHF

clone size: few
D gene: TRBD2
V gene: TRBV4-1
J gene: TRBJ2-2
CDR3 DNA: TGCGCCAGCAGCCAAGGGACTAGCGGGGGTATGAACACCGGGGAGCTGTTTTTT
CDR3 protein: CASSQGTSGGMNTGELFF

clone size: many
D gene: -
V gene: TRBV5-1
J gene: TRBJ1-2
CDR3 DNA: TGCGCCAGCAGCTTGAATAGAGCCTATGGCTACACCTTC
CDR3 protein: CASSLNRAYGYTF

clone size: few
D gene: -
V gene: TRBV7-2
J gene: TRBJ2-1
CDR3 DNA: TGTGCCAGCAGCTTAGGTCGGGGGGCGCATGAGCAGTTCTTC
CDR3 protein: CASSLGRGAHEQFF

clone size: once
D gene: -
V gene: TRBV27
J gene: TRBJ1-3
CDR3 DNA: TGTGCCAGCAGTTCGGACAGTGGCGCTGGAAACACCATATATTTT
CDR3 protein: CASSSDSGAGNTIYF

clone size: few
D gene: TRBD1
V gene: TRBV9
J gene: TRBJ1-3
CDR3 DNA: TGTGCCAGCAGCGTAGGTGGGACAGGGTACGGAAACACCATATATTTT
CDR3 protein: CASSVGGTGYGNTIYF

clone size: few
D gene: -
V gene: TRBV6-5
J gene: TRBJ2-5
CDR3 DNA: TGTGCCAGCAGTAGAAGACAGAGTCAAGAGACCCAGTACTTC
CDR3 protein: CASSRRQSQETQYF

clone size: -
D gene: -
V gene: TRBV12-3/TRBV12-4
J gene: TRBJ1-6
CDR3 DNA: TGTGCCAGCAGTTTCAGGGTTAATTCACCCCTCCACTTT
CDR3 protein: CASSFRVNSPLHF

clone size: many
D gene: -
V gene: TRBV7-9
J gene: TRBJ2-3
CDR3 DNA: TGTGCCAGCAGCTTACTGACACTCGTTTACACAGATACGCAGTATTTT
CDR3 protein: CASSLLTLVYTDTQYF

clone size: -
D gene: -
V gene: TRBV2
J gene: TRBJ2-5
CDR3 DNA: TGTGCCAGCTTTTCCAGGGGACAAGAGACCCAGTACTTC
CDR3 protein: CASFSRGQETQYF

clone size: -
D gene: -
V gene: TRBV12-3/TRBV12-4
J gene: TRBJ1-1
CDR3 DNA: TGTGCCAGCAGGCCTTGGGGGGACACTGAAGCTTTCTTT
CDR3 protein: CASRPWGDTEAFF

clone size: many
D gene: -
V gene: TRBV2
J gene: TRBJ2-3
CDR3 DNA: TGTGCCAGCAGTGCAGGACAGTGGGAGGGAGATACGCAGTATTTT
CDR3 protein: CASSAGQWEGDTQYF

clone size: many
D gene: TRBD1
V gene: TRBV6-5
J gene: TRBJ1-6
CDR3 DNA: TGTGCCAGCAGTAGGACAGGGTTCCAAGATTCACCCCTCCACTTT
CDR3 protein: CASSRTGFQDSPLHF

clone size: -
D gene: TRBD1
V gene: TRBV7-9
J gene: TRBJ1-2
CDR3 DNA: TGTGCCAGCAGCTTAATCGGGGGCGTGACAGGGTACTATGGCTACACCTTC
CDR3 protein: CASSLIGGVTGYYGYTF

clone size: -
D gene: TRBD1
V gene: TRBV6-1
J gene: TRBJ1-1
CDR3 DNA: TGTGCCAGCAGTGAAGGGAGGGACAGGGTCTACACTGAAGCTTTCTTT
CDR3 protein: CASSEGRDRVYTEAFF

clone size: -
D gene: -
V gene: TRBV21-1
J gene: TRBJ2-3
CDR3 DNA: -
CDR3 protein: CASSKARYAVAGGIDTQYF

clone size: -
D gene: TRBD2
V gene: TRBV6-5
J gene: TRBJ2-3
CDR3 DNA: TGTGCCAGCAGTTCTCCGGGGGGGCGAACAGATACGCAGTATTTT
CDR3 protein: CASSSPGGRTDTQYF

clone size: -
D gene: TRBD1
V gene: TRBV5-1
J gene: TRBJ1-2
CDR3 DNA: TGCGCCACCCAAACAGGGGAGAGCGGCTATGGCTACACCTTC
CDR3 protein: CATQTGESGYGYTF

clone size: -
D gene: TRBD1
V gene: TRBV5-1
J gene: TRBJ1-2
CDR3 DNA: TGCGCCAGCAGCTTTCTTGACCAGGGGGCGGTTGGCTACACCTTC
CDR3 protein: CASSFLDQGAVGYTF

clone size: -
D gene: TRBD2
V gene: TRBV7-8
J gene: TRBJ2-7
CDR3 DNA: TGTGCCAGCAGCCGGAGGGGTAGCGGGATGAGCTCCTACGAGCAGTACTTC
CDR3 protein: CASSRRGSGMSSYEQYF

clone size: few
D gene: TRBD2
V gene: TRBV7-3
J gene: TRBJ2-7
CDR3 DNA: TGTGCCAGCAGCAATCTGACTAGCGGGGGGACCACCTACGAGCAGTACTTC
CDR3 protein: CASSNLTSGGTTYEQYF

clone size: many
D gene: -
V gene: TRBV11-1
J gene: TRBJ2-7
CDR3 DNA: TGTGCCAGCAGCTTTACCAGCCCGTACGAGCAGTACTTC
CDR3 protein: CASSFTSPYEQYF

clone size: many
D gene: -
V gene: TRBV5-5
J gene: TRBJ1-6
CDR3 DNA: TGTGCCAGCAGCACTCGATTGTTGGCCGCCGGGGTTGATAATTCACCCCTCCACTTT
CDR3 protein: CASSTRLLAAGVDNSPLHF

clone size: many
D gene: -
V gene: TRBV5-1
J gene: TRBJ2-3
CDR3 DNA: TGCGCCAGCAGCTACGGCGGGTCCGCAGATACGCAGTATTTT
CDR3 protein: CASSYGGSADTQYF

clone size: -
D gene: TRBD2
V gene: TRBV10-3
J gene: TRBJ2-7
CDR3 DNA: TGTGCCATCAGATCGGGGGGGGTATCCGAGCAGTACTTC
CDR3 protein: CAIRSGGVSEQYF

clone size: many
D gene: -
V gene: TRBV5-5
J gene: TRBJ2-5
CDR3 DNA: TGTGCCAGCAGCTTGGTGGGCGCAGAGACCCAGTACTTC
CDR3 protein: CASSLVGAETQYF

clone size: few
D gene: -
V gene: TRBV6-1
J gene: TRBJ2-5
CDR3 DNA: TGTGCCAGCAGTGGCTTGGTGGACGGACCGCAAGAGACCCAGTACTTC
CDR3 protein: CASSGLVDGPQETQYF

clone size: few
D gene: -
V gene: TRBV5-8
J gene: TRBJ2-5
CDR3 DNA: TGTGCCAGCAGCTTAACGGCGGTAGTGCAGACCCAGTACTTC
CDR3 protein: CASSLTAVVQTQYF

clone size: few
D gene: -
V gene: TRBV5-1
J gene: TRBJ2-5
CDR3 DNA: TGCGCCAGCAGCAACAGGGCCGCGGGGGAGACCCAGTACTTC
CDR3 protein: CASSNRAAGETQYF

clone size: -
D gene: TRBD1
V gene: TRBV18
J gene: TRBJ1-5
CDR3 DNA: TGTGCCAGCTCACTAGGGACAGGGACTAATCAGCCCCAGCATTTT
CDR3 protein: CASSLGTGTNQPQHF

clone size: many
D gene: -
V gene: TRBV4-1
J gene: TRBJ1-2
CDR3 DNA: TGCGCCAGCAGCCAAGACCGGGGGTTCAATGGCTACACCTTC
CDR3 protein: CASSQDRGFNGYTF